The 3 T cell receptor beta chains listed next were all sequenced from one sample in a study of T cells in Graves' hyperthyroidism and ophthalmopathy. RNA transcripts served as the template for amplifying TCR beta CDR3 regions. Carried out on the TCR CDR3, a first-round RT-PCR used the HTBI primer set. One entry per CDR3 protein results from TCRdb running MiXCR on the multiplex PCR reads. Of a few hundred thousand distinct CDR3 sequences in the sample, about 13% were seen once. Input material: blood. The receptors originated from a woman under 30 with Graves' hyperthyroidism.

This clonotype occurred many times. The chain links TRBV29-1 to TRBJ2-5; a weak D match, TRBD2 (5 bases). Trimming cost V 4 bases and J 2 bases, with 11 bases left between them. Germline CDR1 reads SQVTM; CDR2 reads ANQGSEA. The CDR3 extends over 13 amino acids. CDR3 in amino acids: CSVVRGLQETQYF. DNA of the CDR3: TGCAGCGTTGTTCGAGGGCTTCAAGAGACCCAGTACTTC.

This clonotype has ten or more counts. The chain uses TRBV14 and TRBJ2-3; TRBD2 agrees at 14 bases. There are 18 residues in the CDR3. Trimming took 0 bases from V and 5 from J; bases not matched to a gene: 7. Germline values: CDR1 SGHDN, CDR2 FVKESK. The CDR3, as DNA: TGTGCCAGCAGCCAAGATCTGGGACTAGCGGGAGTTCAAGATACGCAGTATTTT. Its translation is CASSQDLGLAGVQDTQYF.

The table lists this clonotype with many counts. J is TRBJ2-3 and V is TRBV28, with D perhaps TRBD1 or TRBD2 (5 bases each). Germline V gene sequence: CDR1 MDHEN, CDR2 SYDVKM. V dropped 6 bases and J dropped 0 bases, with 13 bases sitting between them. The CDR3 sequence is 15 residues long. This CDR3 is CASSPGTASTDTQYF. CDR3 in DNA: TGTGCCAGCAGCCCCGGGACCGCGAGCACAGATACGCAGTATTTT.